This TCR beta chain was sequenced for a study of identical twins. MiXCR, applied by TCRdb to the 5' RACE reads, yields one record per CDR3 protein. Among some 760,000 distinct CDR3 sequences listed, 15% to 20% were seen once. The V gene's germline CDR1 is MNHNS and CDR2 SASEGT. The CDR3 is 15 amino acids. The J segment lost 2 bases and the V segment lost 6 bases, leaving 8 bases of the junction unmatched. Separately, the same data were catalogued under a study of T cells expressing NK-cell markers.

The rearrangement joins TRBV6-1 to TRBJ2-3; 7 nucleotides align to TRBD1. The sequenced material came from PBMCs. This TCR was recovered from a woman between 18 and 29 years old in good health. The CDR3 nucleotides read TGTGCCAGCAGCCGGGACAGTCTCTTCACAGATACGCAGTATTTT. Translating gives CASSRDSLFTDTQYF.